This T cell receptor (beta chain) was identified during a study of T cells after posttransplantation cyclophosphamide. The CDR3 is 13 residues long. In germline, CDR1 is MNHNS, CDR2 SASEGT. J lost 7 bases, V lost 6 bases, and 8 bases had no gene match. Only in-frame clones appear in the TCRdb table, and some are missing; sequencing was by immunoSEQ multiplex PCR. Singletons are absent from the sample, which has about 44,000 clones. The clonotype originates from a man in his forties or fifties in good health, CMV-negative, and a related stem cell transplant donor. The sequencing input was PBMCs. The V and J genes are TRBV6-1 and TRBJ1-1, with 7 bases that match TRBD1. DNA of the CDR3: TGTGCCAGCAGACAGGGGCCGGTTGATGAAGCTTTCTTT. This codes for CASRQGPVDEAFF.